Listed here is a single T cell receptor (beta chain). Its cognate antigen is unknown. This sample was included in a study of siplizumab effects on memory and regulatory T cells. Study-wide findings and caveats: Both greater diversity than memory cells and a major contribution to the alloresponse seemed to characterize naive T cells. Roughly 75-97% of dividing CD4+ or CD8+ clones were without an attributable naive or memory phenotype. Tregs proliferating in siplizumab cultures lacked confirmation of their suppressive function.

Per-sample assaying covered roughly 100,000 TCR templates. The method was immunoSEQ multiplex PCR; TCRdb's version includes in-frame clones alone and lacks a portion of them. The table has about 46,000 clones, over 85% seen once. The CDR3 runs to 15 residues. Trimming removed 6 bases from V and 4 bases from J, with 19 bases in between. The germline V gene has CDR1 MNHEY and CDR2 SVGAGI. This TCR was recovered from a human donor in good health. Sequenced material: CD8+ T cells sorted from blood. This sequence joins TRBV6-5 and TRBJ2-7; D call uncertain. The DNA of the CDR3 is TGTGCCAGCAGCCCCGACACGAATGGGGTATACGAGCAGTACTTC. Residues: CASSPDTNGVYEQYF.